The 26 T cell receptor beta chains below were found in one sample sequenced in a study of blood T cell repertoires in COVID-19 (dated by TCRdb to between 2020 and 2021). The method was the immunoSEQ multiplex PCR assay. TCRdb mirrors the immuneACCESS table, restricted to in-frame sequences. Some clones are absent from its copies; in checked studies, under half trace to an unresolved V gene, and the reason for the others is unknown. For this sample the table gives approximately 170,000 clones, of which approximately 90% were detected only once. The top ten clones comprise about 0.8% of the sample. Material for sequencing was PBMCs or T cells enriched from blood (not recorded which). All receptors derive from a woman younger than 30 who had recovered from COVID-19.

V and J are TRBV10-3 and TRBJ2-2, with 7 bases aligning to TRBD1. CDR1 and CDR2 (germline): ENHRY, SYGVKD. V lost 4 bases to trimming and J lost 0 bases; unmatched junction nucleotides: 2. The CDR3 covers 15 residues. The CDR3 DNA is TGTGCCATCAGTGCGGGACAGCCGAACACCGGGGAGCTGTTTTTT. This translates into CAISAGQPNTGELFF.

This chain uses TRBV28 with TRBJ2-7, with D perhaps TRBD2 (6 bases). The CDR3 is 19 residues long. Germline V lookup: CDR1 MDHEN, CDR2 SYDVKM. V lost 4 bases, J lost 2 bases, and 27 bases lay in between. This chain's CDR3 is CASSSPLLGVRREPYEQYF. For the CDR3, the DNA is TGTGCCAGCAGTTCTCCCCTCCTTGGAGTGCGGCGGGAACCCTACGAGCAGTACTTC.

CDR3 coding DNA: TGTGCCACCGCGCATCCAGCGGGAGGGGGTTCCAATGAGCAGTTCTTC. Its translation: CATAHPAGGGSNEQFF. This chain connects TRBV19 to TRBJ2-1; 10 positions match TRBD2. Per germline, CDR1 LNHDA and CDR2 SQIVND (reference sequence). The J segment lost 6 bases and the V segment lost 10 bases, leaving 15 bases of the junction unmatched. This CDR3 comprises 16 residues.

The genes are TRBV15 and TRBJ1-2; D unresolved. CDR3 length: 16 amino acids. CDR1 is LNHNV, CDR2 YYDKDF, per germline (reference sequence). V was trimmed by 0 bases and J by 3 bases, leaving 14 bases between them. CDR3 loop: CATSRERSPFDYGYTF. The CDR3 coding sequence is TGTGCCACCAGCAGAGAACGCAGTCCTTTTGACTATGGCTACACCTTC. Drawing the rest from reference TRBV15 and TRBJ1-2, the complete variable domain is DAMVIQNPRYQVTQFGKPVTLSCSQTLNHNVMYWYQQKSSQAPKLLFHYYDKDFNNEADTPDNFQSRRPNTSFCFLDIRSPGLGDTAMYLCATSRERSPFDYGYTFGSGTRLTVV.

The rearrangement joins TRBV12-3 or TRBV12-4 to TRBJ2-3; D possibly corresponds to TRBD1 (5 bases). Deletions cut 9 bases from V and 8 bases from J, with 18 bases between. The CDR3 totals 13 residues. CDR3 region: CASVSGLPVTQYF. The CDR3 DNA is TGTGCCAGTGTCTCAGGGCTCCCGGTTACGCAGTATTTT.

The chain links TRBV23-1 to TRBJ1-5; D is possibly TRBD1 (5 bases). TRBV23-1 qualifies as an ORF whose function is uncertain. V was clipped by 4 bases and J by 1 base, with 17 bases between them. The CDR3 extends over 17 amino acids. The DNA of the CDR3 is TGCGCCAGCAGTCGATCCCGGACAAACGGAAGCAATCAGCCCCAGCATTTT. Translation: CASSRSRTNGSNQPQHF.

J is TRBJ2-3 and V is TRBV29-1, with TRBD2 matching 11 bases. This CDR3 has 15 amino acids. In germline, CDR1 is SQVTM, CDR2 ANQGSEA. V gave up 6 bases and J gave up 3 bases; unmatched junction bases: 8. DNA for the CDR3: TGCAGCGTCACCAGACTAGCGGGGTTTACAGATACGCAGTATTTT. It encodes CSVTRLAGFTDTQYF.

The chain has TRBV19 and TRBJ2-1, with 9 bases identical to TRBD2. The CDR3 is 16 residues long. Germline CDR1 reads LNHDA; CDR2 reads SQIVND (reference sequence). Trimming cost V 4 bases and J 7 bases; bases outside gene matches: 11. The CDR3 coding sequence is TGTGCCAGTAGTAACCCCGGAGCGGGAGGTTCTAATGAGCAGTTCTTC. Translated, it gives CASSNPGAGGSNEQFF.

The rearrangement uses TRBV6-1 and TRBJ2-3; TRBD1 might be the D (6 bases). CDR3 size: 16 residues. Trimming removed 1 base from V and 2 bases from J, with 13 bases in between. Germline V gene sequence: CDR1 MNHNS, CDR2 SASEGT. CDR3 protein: CASSEDWGPITDTQYF. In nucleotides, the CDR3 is TGTGCCAGCAGTGAAGATTGGGGGCCCATCACAGATACGCAGTATTTT.

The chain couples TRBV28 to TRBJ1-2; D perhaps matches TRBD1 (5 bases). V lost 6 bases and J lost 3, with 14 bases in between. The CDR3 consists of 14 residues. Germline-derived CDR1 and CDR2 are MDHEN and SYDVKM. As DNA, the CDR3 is TGTGCCAGCAGCCCCATGGGGCGACACTATGGCTACACCTTC. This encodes CASSPMGRHYGYTF.

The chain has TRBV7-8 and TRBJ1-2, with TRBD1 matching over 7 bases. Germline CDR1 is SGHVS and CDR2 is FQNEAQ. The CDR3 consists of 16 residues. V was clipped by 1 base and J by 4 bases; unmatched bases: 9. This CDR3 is CASSLEPTGSIYGYTF. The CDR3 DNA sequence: TGTGCCAGCAGCTTAGAGCCGACAGGGAGTATCTATGGCTACACCTTC.

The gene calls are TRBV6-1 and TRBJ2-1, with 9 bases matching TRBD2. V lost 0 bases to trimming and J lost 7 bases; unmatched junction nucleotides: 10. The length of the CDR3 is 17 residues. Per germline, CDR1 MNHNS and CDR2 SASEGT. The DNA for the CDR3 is TGTGCCAGCAGTGAAGCGGTCCTCCTAGCGGGGCGAAATGAGCAGTTCTTC. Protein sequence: CASSEAVLLAGRNEQFF.

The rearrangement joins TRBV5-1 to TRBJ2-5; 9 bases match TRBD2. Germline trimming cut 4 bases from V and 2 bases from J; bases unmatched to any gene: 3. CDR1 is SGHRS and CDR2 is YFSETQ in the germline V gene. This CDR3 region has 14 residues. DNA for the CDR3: TGCGCCAGCAGCCGGACTAGCGCGCAAGAGACCCAGTACTTC. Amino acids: CASSRTSAQETQYF.

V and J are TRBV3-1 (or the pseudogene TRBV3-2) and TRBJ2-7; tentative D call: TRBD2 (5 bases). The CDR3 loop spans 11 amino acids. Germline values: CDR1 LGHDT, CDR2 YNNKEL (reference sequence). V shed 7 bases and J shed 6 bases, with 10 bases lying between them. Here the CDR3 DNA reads TGTGCCAGCACCCATACTAGCGAGCAGTACTTC. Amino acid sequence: CASTHTSEQYF.

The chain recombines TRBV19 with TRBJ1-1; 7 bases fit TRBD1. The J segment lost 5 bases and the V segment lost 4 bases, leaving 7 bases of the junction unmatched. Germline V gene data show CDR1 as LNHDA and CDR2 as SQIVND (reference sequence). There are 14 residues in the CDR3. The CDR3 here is CASSTGGTATEAFF. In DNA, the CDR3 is TGTGCCAGTAGTACTGGGGGGACAGCAACTGAAGCTTTCTTT. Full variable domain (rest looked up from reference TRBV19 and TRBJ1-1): DGGITQSPKYLFRKEGQNVTLSCEQNLNHDAMYWYRQDPGQGLRLIYYSQIVNDFQKGDIAEGYSVSREKKESFPLTVTSAQKNPTAFYLCASSTGGTATEAFFGQGTRLTVV.

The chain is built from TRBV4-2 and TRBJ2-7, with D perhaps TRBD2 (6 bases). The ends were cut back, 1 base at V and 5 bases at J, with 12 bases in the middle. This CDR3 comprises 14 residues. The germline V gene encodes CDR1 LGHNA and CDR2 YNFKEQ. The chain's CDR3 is CASSQAGEADEQYF. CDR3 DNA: TGTGCCAGCAGCCAAGCGGGGGAGGCGGACGAGCAGTACTTC.

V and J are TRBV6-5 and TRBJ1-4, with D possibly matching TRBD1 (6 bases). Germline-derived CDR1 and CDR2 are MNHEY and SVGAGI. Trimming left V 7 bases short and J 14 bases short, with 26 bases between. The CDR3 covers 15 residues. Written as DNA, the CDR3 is TGTGCCAGCAAACAGATGAAGGGACAACTCTTCCAGCTGTTTTTT. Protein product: CASKQMKGQLFQLFF.

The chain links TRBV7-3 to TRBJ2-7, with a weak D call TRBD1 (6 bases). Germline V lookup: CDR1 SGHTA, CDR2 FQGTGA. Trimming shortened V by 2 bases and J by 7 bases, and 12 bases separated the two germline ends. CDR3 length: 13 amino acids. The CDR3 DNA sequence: TGTGCCAGCAGCTTACAGGGGACGAGTGAGCAGTACTTC. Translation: CASSLQGTSEQYF. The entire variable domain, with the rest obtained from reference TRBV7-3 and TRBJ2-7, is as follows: GAGVSQTPSNKVTEKGKYVELRCDPISGHTALYWYRQSLGQGPEFLIYFQGTGAADDSGLPNDRFFAVRPEGSVSTLKIQRTERGDSAVYLCASSLQGTSEQYFGPGTRLTVT.

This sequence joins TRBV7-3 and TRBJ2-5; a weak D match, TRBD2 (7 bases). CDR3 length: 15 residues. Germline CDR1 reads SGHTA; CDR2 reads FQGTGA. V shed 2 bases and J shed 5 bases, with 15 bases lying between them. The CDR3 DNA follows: TGTGCCAGCAGCTTAGCGGGGGCCGCGGGGGAGACCCAGTACTTC. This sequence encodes CASSLAGAAGETQYF. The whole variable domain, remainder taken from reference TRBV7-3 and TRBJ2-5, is GAGVSQTPSNKVTEKGKYVELRCDPISGHTALYWYRQSLGQGPEFLIYFQGTGAADDSGLPNDRFFAVRPEGSVSTLKIQRTERGDSAVYLCASSLAGAAGETQYFGPGTRLLVL.

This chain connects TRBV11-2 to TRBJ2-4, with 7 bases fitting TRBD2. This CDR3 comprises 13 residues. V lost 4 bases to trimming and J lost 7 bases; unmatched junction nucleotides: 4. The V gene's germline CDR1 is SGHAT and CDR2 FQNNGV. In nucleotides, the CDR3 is TGTGCCAGCAGCTACTCAGCGGGGAACATTCAGTACTTC. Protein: CASSYSAGNIQYF. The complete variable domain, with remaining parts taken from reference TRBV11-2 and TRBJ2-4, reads EAGVAQSPRYKIIEKRQSVAFWCNPISGHATLYWYQQILGQGPKLLIQFQNNGVVDDSQLPKDRFSAERLKGVDSTLKIQPAKLEDSAVYLCASSYSAGNIQYFGAGTRLSVL.

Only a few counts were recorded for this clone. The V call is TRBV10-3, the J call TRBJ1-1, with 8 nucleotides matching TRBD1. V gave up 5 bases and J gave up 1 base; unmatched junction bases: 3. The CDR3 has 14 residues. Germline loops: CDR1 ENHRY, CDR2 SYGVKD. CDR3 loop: CAISPGTGNTEAFF. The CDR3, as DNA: TGTGCCATCAGTCCAGGGACAGGGAACACTGAAGCTTTCTTT.

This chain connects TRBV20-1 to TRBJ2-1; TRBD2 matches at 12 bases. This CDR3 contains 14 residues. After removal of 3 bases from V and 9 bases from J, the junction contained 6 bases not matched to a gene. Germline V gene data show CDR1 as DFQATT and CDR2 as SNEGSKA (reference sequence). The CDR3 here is CSASRLAGDGEQFF. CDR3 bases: TGCAGTGCTAGTAGACTAGCGGGAGATGGTGAGCAGTTCTTC.

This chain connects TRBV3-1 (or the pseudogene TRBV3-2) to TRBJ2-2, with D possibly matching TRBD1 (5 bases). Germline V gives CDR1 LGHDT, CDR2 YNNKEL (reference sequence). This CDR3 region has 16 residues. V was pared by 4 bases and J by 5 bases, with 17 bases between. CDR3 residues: CASSLTGREVTGELFF. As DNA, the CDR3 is TGTGCCAGCAGCCTGACGGGCAGGGAAGTGACCGGGGAGCTGTTTTTT.

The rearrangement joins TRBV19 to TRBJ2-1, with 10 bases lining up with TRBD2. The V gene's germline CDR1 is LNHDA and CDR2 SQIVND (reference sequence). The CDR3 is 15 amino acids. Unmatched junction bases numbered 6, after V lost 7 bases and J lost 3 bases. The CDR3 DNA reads TGTGCCAGTATGTCTTCTAGCGGGAGCTACAATGAGCAGTTCTTC. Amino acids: CASMSSSGSYNEQFF.

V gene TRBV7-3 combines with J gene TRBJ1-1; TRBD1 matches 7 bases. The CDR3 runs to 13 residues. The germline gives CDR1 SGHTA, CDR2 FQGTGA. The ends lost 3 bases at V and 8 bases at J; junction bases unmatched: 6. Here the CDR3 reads CASSLNRGVEAFF. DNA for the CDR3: TGTGCCAGCAGCTTGAACAGGGGAGTGGAAGCTTTCTTT. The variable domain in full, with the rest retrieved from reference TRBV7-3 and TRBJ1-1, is GAGVSQTPSNKVTEKGKYVELRCDPISGHTALYWYRQSLGQGPEFLIYFQGTGAADDSGLPNDRFFAVRPEGSVSTLKIQRTERGDSAVYLCASSLNRGVEAFFGQGTRLTVV.

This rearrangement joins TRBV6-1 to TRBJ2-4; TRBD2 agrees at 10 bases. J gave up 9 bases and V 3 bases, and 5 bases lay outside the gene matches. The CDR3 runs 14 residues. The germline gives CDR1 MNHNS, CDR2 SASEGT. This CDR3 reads CASSEALAGSIQYF. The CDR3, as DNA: TGTGCCAGCAGTGAGGCACTAGCGGGATCCATTCAGTACTTC.